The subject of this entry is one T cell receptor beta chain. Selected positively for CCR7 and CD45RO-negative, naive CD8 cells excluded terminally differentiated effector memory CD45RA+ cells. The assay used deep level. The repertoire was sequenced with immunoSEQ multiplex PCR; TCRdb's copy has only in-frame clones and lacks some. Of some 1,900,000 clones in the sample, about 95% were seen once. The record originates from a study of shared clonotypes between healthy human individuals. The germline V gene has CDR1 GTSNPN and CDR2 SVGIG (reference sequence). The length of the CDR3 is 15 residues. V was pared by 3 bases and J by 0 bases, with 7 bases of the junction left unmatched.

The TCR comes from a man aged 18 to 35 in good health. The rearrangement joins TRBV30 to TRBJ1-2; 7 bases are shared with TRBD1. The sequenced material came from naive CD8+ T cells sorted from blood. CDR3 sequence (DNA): TGTGCCTGGAGCTACGGGACAGATACTAACTATGGCTACACCTTC. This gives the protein CAWSYGTDTNYGYTF.